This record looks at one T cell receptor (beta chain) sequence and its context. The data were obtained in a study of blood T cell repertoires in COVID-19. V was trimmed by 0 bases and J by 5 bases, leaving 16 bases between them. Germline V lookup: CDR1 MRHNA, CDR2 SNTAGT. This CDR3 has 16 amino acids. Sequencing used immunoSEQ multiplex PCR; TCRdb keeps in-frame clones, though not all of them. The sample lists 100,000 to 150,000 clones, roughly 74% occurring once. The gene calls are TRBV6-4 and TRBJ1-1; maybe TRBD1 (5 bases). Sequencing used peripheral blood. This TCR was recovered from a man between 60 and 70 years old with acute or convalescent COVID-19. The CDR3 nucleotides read TGTGCCAGCAGTGACTCCCACCCCTTCGGGGGGACTGAAGCTTTCTTT. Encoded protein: CASSDSHPFGGTEAFF.